This T cell receptor beta chain is drawn from a study of blood T cell repertoires in COVID-19. Looking at the study overall: PBMCs, B-cell-depleted T cells, or T cells provided the cDNA or gDNA that made up the material.

Germline V gene data show CDR1 as SGHTA and CDR2 as FQGNSA. This CDR3 has 12 residues. The authors' processing: Nucleated cell number was recorded as an estimate derived from reference gene primer amplification. The table came from immunoSEQ multiplex PCR; TCRdb's copy has only in-frame clones and leaves some out. The V and J calls and clone size were taken over from that table, and D and trimming were inferred from the DNA. The sample yields roughly 250,000 clones, roughly 87% seen once. A remark on this clone: One junction end disagrees with the germline gene, perhaps due to a read error.

The rearrangement joins TRBV7-2 to TRBJ2-1; 9 nucleotides line up with TRBD1. The sequenced sample was PBMCs or T cells enriched from blood (not recorded which). This sequence originates from a woman under 40 with acute COVID-19. Written as DNA, the CDR3 is TGTGCCAGCAGCCCAAGGGGGACAGGGTTTCTCTTC. Amino acids: CASSPRGTGFLF.